This T cell receptor beta chain was sequenced for a study of a mutant IDH1 vaccine in newly diagnosed glioma. On this clone: The antigen remains undetermined.

Here immunoSEQ multiplex PCR was the method, and the copy in TCRdb shows in-frame clones only, minus some. The sample consists of just over 65,000 clones, approximately 81% of them appearing once. Time point described: week 35, safety follow-up. A single vaccine dose contained 300 ug of mutant IDH1 20-mer peptide, and topical imiquimod was used with it. Patients came in for eight vaccinations, in weeks 1, 3, 5, 7, 11, 15, 19 and 23. The junction had 13 bases not matched to a gene; V was cut back by 1 base and J by 6 bases. The CDR3 loop spans 16 amino acids. Per the germline V gene, CDR1 is SQVTM and CDR2 is ANQGSEA.

The rearrangement uses TRBV29-1 and TRBJ2-3; 7 positions agree with TRBD2. This sequence originates from a man aged 18 to 35 with glioma. The sample consisted of PBMCs, taken from a glioma patient whose treatment included an IDH1 peptide vaccine. CDR3 sequence: CSVEGGWGGLQDTQYF. CDR3 sequence (DNA): TGCAGCGTTGAAGGTGGTTGGGGGGGACTTCAGGATACGCAGTATTTT.